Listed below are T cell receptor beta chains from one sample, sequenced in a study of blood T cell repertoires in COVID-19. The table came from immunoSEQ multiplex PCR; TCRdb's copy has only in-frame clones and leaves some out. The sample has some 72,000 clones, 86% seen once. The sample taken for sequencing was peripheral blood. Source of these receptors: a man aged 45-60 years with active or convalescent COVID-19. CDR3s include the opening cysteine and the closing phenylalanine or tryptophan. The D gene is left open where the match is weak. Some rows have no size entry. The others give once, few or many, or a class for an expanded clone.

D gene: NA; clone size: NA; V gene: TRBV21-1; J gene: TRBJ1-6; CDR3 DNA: TGTGCCAGCAGCAAAGCGGTGACAGGGGAGTCGGGGTCACCCCTCCACTTT; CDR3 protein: CASSKAVTGESGSPLHF
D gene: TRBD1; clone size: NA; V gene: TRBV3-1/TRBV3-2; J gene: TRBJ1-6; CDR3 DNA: TGTGCCAGCAGCCCCCCCGACAGGGGGAATTCACCCCTCCACTTT; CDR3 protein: CASSPPDRGNSPLHF
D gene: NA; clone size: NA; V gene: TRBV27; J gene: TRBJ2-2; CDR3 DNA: TGTGCCAGCAGTTTATGGGGCAGTGCGAACACCGGGGAGCTGTTTTTT; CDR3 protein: CASSLWGSANTGELFF
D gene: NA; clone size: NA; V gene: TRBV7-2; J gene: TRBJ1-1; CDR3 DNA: TGTGCCAGCAGCTTGGGCCTCCGGAACACTGAAGCTTTCTTT; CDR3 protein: CASSLGLRNTEAFF
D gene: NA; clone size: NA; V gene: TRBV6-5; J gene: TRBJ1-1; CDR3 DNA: TGTGCCAGCATCGAACAGGGCTTGAACACTGAAGCTTTCTTT; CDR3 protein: CASIEQGLNTEAFF
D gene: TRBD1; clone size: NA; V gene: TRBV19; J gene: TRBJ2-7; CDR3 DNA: TGTGCCAGTAGAAAAACGGGGGGACAGGGGTACGAGCAGTACTTC; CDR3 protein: CASRKTGGQGYEQYF
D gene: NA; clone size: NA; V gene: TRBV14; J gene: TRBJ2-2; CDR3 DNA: TGTGCCAGCAGCCAAGTCCCGGGTCTGCACACCGGGGAGCTGTTTTTT; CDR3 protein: CASSQVPGLHTGELFF
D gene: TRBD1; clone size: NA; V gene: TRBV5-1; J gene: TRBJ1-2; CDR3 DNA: TGCGCCAGCAGCTACCGGGACAGGGATGGTGGCTACACCTTC; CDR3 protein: CASSYRDRDGGYTF
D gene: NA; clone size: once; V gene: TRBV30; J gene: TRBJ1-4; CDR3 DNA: TGTGCCTCGAAGGGGTGGGGGGCTAATGAAAAACTGTTTTTT; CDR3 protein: CASKGWGANEKLFF
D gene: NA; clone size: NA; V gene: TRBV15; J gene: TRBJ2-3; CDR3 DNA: TGTGCCACCAGCAGAGATTACGGTGGCAGCGAGGGCACAGATACGCAGTATTTT; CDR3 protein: CATSRDYGGSEGTDTQYF
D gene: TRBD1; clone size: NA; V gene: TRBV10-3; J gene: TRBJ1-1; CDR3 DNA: TGTGCCATCAGTTTAGGGACAGGGGGGACTGAAGCTTTCTTT; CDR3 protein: CAISLGTGGTEAFF
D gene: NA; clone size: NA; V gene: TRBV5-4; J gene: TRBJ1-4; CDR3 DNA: TGTGCCAGCAGCTTCTCTACGTCAACTAATGAAAAACTGTTTTTT; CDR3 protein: CASSFSTSTNEKLFF
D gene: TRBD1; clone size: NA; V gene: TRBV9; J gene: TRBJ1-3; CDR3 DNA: TGTGCCAGCAGCGTGGGAACAGGGGGCACTGGAAACACCATATATTTT; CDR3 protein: CASSVGTGGTGNTIYF
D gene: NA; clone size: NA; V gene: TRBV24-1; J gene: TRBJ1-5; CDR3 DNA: TGTGCCACCAGTGATTTAAGAGGTCAGCCCCAGCATTTT; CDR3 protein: CATSDLRGQPQHF
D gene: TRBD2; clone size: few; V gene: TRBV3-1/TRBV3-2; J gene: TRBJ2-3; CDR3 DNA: TGTGCCAGCAGCCCGTTGATTCGGACTAGCGGAAGCACAGATACGCAGTATTTT; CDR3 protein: CASSPLIRTSGSTDTQYF
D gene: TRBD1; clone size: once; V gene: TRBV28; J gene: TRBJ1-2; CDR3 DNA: TGTGCCAGCAGTACCAGACAGGGGGCATCTGGCTACACCTTC; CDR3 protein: CASSTRQGASGYTF
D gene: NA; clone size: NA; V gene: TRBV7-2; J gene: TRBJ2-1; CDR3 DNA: TGTGCCAGCAGCTTTAGAAAACACAATGAGCAGTTCTTC; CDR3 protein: CASSFRKHNEQFF
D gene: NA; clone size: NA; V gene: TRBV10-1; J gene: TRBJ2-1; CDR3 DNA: TGCGCCAGCAGTGCGACCGGAGGTGAGCAGTTCTTC; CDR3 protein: CASSATGGEQFF
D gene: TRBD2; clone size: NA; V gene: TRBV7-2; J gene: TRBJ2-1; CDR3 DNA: TGTGCCAGCAGCTTGACTAGCGGGGTCTACAATGAGCAGTTCTTC; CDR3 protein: CASSLTSGVYNEQFF
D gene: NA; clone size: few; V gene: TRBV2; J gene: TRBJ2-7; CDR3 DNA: TGTGCCAGCAGCGGGGGATTCTCAAACTCCTACGAGCAGTACTTC; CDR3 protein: CASSGGFSNSYEQYF
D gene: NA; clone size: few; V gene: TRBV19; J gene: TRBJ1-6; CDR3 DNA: TGTGCCAGTACGCCGGGTTGGGATTCACCCCTCCACTTT; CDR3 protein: CASTPGWDSPLHF
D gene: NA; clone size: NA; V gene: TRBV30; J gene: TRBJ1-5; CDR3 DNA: TGTGCCTGGAGTTCGGGGGGCGGTCAGCCCCAGCATTTT; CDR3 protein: CAWSSGGGQPQHF
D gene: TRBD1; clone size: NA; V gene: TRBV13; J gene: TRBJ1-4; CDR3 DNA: TGTGCCAGCAGTCGGACAGGGATTTATAATGAAAAACTGTTTTTT; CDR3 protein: CASSRTGIYNEKLFF
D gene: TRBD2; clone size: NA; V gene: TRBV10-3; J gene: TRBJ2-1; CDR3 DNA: TGTGCCATCACGGGGGGGAAAAACAATGAGCAGTTCTTC; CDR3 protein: CAITGGKNNEQFF
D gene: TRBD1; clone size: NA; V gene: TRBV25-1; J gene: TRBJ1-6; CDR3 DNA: TGTGCCAGCACAGGGACAGAGAGCTCCTATAATTCACCCCTCCACTTT; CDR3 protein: CASTGTESSYNSPLHF
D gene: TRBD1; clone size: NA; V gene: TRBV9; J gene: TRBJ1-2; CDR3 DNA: TGTGCCAGCAGCCCAGCTCGGACAGGGCCTAACTATGGCTACACCTTC; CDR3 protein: CASSPARTGPNYGYTF
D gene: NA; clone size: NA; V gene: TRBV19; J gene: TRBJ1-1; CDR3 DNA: TGTGCCAGTGAAACCTTTCCACAGGGAGAAGCTTTCTTT; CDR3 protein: CASETFPQGEAFF
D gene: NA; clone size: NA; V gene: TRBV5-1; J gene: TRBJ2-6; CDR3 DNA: TGCGCCAGCAGCAAAGACAGCTCTGGGGCCAACGTCCTGACTTTC; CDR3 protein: CASSKDSSGANVLTF
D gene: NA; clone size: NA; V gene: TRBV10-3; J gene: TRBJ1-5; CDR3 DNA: TGTGCCATCAGTGAGAATGGAGTAGCCCTTAGCAATCAGCCCCAGCATTTT; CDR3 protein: CAISENGVALSNQPQHF
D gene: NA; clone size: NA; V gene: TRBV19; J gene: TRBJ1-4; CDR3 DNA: TGTGCCAGTAGACTAACAGGGTCGGCTAATGAAAAACTGTTTTTT; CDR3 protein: CASRLTGSANEKLFF
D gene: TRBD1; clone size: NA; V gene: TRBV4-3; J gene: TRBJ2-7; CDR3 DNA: TGCGCCAGCAGCCATGGGGCGACAGGGGAAGCCTACGAGCAGTACTTC; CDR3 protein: CASSHGATGEAYEQYF
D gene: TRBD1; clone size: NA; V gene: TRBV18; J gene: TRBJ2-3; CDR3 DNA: TGTGCCAGCTCACTGCAGGGGGCGCGTGGAGATACGCAGTATTTT; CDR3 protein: CASSLQGARGDTQYF
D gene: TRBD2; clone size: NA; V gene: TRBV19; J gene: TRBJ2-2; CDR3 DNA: TGTGCCACCAGGGAGAGCGGGGGGGCCCGGACCGGGGAGCTGTTTTTT; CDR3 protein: CATRESGGARTGELFF
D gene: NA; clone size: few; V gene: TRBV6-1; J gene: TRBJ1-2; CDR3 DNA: TGTGCCAGCAGTGAGGGGGCGCGGTTTGGCTACACCTTC; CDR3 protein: CASSEGARFGYTF
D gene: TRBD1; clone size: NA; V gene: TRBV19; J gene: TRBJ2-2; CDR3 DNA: TGTGCCAGTAGTACGTCCCGGGACAGCGCGAACACCGGGGAGCTGTTTTTT; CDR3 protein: CASSTSRDSANTGELFF
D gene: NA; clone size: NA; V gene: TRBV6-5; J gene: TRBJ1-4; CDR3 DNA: TGTGCCAGCAGTTACGGGGAGTTGGGAAAACTGTTTTTT; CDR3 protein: CASSYGELGKLFF